This T cell receptor (beta chain) was obtained from a study of cytomegalovirus exposure and HLA in healthy donors. This clone came up a few times. Antigen specificity is unknown. PCR involved 60 Vbeta and 13 Jbeta primers. Clones were read by immunoSEQ multiplex PCR, and TCRdb kept only the in-frame ones, dropping some. Of around 180,000 clones listed, roughly 85% are singletons. Study-level findings and limits: Another analysis was done later, and it associated around 15,000 TCR beta sequences with HLA alleles at 0.05 false discovery rate. CMV serostatus alone was available as immune exposure information. Being productive about 87% or about 30% of the time was typical of most TCR beta V segments in an earlier analysis.

This CDR3 region has 14 residues. CDR1 is ENHRY and CDR2 is SYGVKD in the germline V gene. Trimming shortened V by 5 bases and J by 8 bases, and 15 bases separated the two germline ends. The TCR was taken from a woman between 40 and 55 years old in good health and CMV-seronegative. The V and J genes are TRBV10-3 and TRBJ2-2; the D gene is possibly TRBD2 (5 bases). Sequencing was performed on PBMCs. In nucleotides, the CDR3 is TGTGCCATCAGTTTCAGCGGCCTACGGGGGGAGCTGTTTTTT. This codes for CAISFSGLRGELFF.